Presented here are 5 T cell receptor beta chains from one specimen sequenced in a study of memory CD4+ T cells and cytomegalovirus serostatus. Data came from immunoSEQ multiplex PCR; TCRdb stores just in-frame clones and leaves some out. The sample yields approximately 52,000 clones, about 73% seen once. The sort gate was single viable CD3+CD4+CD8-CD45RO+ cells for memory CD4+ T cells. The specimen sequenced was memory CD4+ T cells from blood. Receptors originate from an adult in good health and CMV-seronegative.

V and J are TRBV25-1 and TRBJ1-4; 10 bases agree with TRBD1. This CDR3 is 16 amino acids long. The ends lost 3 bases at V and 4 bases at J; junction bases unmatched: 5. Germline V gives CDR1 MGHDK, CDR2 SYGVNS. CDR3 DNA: TGTGCCAGCAGTGATTTGGGACAGGGGAGTAATGAAAAACTGTTTTTT. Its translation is CASSDLGQGSNEKLFF.

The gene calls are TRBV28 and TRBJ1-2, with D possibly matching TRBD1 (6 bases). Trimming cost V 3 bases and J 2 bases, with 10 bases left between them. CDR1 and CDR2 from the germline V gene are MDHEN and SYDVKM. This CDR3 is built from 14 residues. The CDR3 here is CASSFGQGNYGYTF. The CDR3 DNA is TGTGCCAGCAGTTTCGGTCAGGGGAACTATGGCTACACCTTC.

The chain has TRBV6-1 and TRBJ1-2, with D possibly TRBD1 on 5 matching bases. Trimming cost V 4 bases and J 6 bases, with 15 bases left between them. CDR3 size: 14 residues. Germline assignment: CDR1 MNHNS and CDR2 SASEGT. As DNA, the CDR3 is TGTGCCAGCAGTGTTTGGATTGGGGCGGATGGCTACACCTTC. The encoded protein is CASSVWIGADGYTF.

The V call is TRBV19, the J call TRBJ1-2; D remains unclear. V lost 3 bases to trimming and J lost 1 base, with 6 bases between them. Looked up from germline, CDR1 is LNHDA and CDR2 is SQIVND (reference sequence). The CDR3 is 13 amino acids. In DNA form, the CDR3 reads TGTGCCAGTAGTATGGGCCTTAACTATGGCTACACCTTC. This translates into CASSMGLNYGYTF. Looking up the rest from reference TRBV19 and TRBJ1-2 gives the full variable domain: DGGITQSPKYLFRKEGQNVTLSCEQNLNHDAMYWYRQDPGQGLRLIYYSQIVNDFQKGDIAEGYSVSREKKESFPLTVTSAQKNPTAFYLCASSMGLNYGYTFGSGTRLTVV.

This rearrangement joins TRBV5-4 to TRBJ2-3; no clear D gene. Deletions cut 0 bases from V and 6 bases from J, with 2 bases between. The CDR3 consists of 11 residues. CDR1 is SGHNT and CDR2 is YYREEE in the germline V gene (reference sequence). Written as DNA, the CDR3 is TGTGCCAGCAGCTTGGATGATACGCAGTATTTT. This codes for CASSLDDTQYF.